This T cell receptor beta chain was captured in a study of PD-1 blockade in classical Hodgkin lymphoma. Following autologous stem cell transplantation, relapse occurred in every patient, and exposure to brentuximab vedotin varied. Unmatched junction bases numbered 12, after V lost 5 bases and J lost 6 bases. In germline, CDR1 is LGHNA, CDR2 YNFKEQ. This CDR3 region has 15 residues. Some clones are missing from TCRdb's copy, which holds only in-frame ones; the method was immunoSEQ multiplex PCR. The table includes about 53,000 clones, about 84% detected once. The receptor was derived from a human donor with classical Hodgkin lymphoma. This sequence joins TRBV4-2 and TRBJ1-2, with TRBD1 matching 7 bases. Sequencing used peripheral blood mononuclear cells (PBMCs), obtained at baseline. The CDR3 sequence is CASSTGQVFWNGYTF. The CDR3 region has the DNA TGTGCCAGCAGCACTGGACAGGTGTTCTGGAATGGCTACACCTTC.